A single sample is the source of the 29 T cell receptor beta chains below, sequenced in a study of T cell repertoires in cytomegalovirus infection. TCRdb reanalysed the reads using MiXCR and keeps one entry per CDR3 protein. The sample includes roughly 130,000 distinct CDR3 sequences, about 10% of them seen just once. What was sequenced was PBMCs. These receptors were collected from a human donor in good health (CMV status not recorded). Some clones in this sample may be carry-over from other donors' samples.

This clonotype has at least ten counts. The chain employs TRBV6-6 and TRBJ1-2; a weak D match, TRBD1 (6 bases). Between the trimmed V and J ends, which lost 0 bases and 2 bases, there was a span of 13 bases. Germline V CDR1 and CDR2: MNHNY, SVGAGI (reference sequence). The CDR3 has 16 residues. The CDR3 protein is CASSYSRDKKNYGYTF. In DNA form, the CDR3 reads TGTGCCAGCAGTTACTCCCGGGACAAGAAAAACTATGGCTACACCTTC.

The table lists this clonotype with many counts. The chain has TRBV28 and TRBJ2-1; 9 nucleotides line up with TRBD2. The trim removed 8 bases at V and 5 bases at J, leaving 19 bases unmatched. CDR3 length: 18 amino acids. Germline CDR1 is MDHEN and CDR2 is SYDVKM. CDR3 sequence: CASSSLWGRGGVHNEQFF. CDR3 nucleotide sequence: TGTGCCAGCTCCTCGCTCTGGGGGCGGGGGGGGGTGCACAATGAGCAGTTCTTC. Using reference TRBV28 and TRBJ2-1 for the parts outside the CDR3, the full variable domain is DVKVTQSSRYLVKRTGEKVFLECVQDMDHENMFWYRQDPGLGLRLIYFSYDVKMKEKGDIPEGYSVSREKKERFSLILESASTNQTSMYLCASSSLWGRGGVHNEQFFGPGTRLTVL.

This clonotype was seen many times. The chain employs TRBV2 and TRBJ2-5; 8 nucleotides agree with TRBD1. The length of the CDR3 is 15 residues. CDR1 and CDR2 (germline): SNHLY, FYNNEI. After removal of 3 bases from V and 2 bases from J, the junction contained 5 bases not matched to a gene. CDR3 sequence (DNA): TGTGCCAGCAGTGATCGGACAGGGCAGCAAGAGACCCAGTACTTC. Residues: CASSDRTGQQETQYF.

This clonotype was seen at least ten times. This chain uses TRBV5-4 with TRBJ2-1, with TRBD2 matching over 10 bases. Germline CDR1 and CDR2: SGHNT and YYREEE (reference sequence). The CDR3 spans 15 residues. Trimming at V came to 0 bases and at J to 7 bases, leaving 4 bases not matched to a gene. In DNA form, the CDR3 reads TGTGCCAGCAGCTTGGTTAGCGGGGGGCAAAATGAGCAGTTCTTC. This codes for CASSLVSGGQNEQFF.

The sample holds a few counts of this clonotype. The chain has TRBV2 and TRBJ2-1; no reliable D call. CDR3 length equals 13 residues. Germline CDR1 is SNHLY and CDR2 is FYNNEI. V gave up 6 bases and J gave up 0 bases, with 6 bases separating them. CDR3 amino acids: CASRGDSYNEQFF. The CDR3 coding sequence is TGTGCCAGCAGGGGCGACTCCTACAATGAGCAGTTCTTC.

This clonotype has at least ten counts. The CDR3 region is CASSIGGSPLNYGYTF. CDR3 nucleotide sequence: TGTGCCAGTAGTATTGGAGGATCCCCTTTAAACTATGGCTACACCTTC. The rearrangement links TRBV19 to TRBJ1-2; D not certain. Germline V CDR1 and CDR2: LNHDA, SQIVND (reference sequence). CDR3 size: 16 residues. Trimming stripped 3 bases from V and 2 bases from J, with 16 bases between.

The chain joins TRBV15 to TRBJ2-1; TRBD1 matches at 7 bases. With 1 base clipped from V and 4 bases from J, the junction kept 7 bases outside the gene matches. CDR3 size: 16 residues. Looked up from germline, CDR1 is LNHNV and CDR2 is YYDKDF (reference sequence). CDR3 in DNA: TGTGCCACCAGCAGAGCGGGACAGAGTCTTTACAATGAGCAGTTCTTC. It is translated as CATSRAGQSLYNEQFF. The full variable domain, with the rest looked up from reference TRBV15 and TRBJ2-1, is DAMVIQNPRYQVTQFGKPVTLSCSQTLNHNVMYWYQQKSSQAPKLLFHYYDKDFNNEADTPDNFQSRRPNTSFCFLDIRSPGLGDTAMYLCATSRAGQSLYNEQFFGPGTRLTVL.

This clonotype was observed many times. The chain joins TRBV7-6 to TRBJ2-3; D remains ambiguous. Per germline, CDR1 SGHVS and CDR2 FNYEAQ. Trimming shortened V by 1 base and J by 8 bases, and 13 bases separated the two germline ends. CDR3 size: 14 residues. The CDR3 sequence: CASSLVSSSGTQYF. CDR3 in DNA: TGTGCCAGCAGCTTAGTGTCCTCTTCGGGTACGCAGTATTTT.

This clonotype was seen repeatedly, ten times or more. The chain employs TRBV29-1 and TRBJ2-5, with 8 bases aligning to TRBD2. Unmatched junction bases numbered 5, after V lost 7 bases and J lost 4 bases. The CDR3 length is 12 residues. Germline V gene data show CDR1 as SQVTM and CDR2 as ANQGSEA. CDR3 protein: CSALAGGETQYF. CDR3 DNA sequence: TGCAGCGCCCTTGCGGGGGGAGAGACCCAGTACTTC.

There are many counts of this clonotype. The chain joins TRBV7-2 to TRBJ2-5; D unclear. This CDR3 region has 13 residues. V lost 5 bases and J lost 1, with 8 bases in between. Germline V gene lookup returns CDR1 SGHTA and CDR2 FQGNSA. CDR3 loop: CASSLMIQETQYF. DNA of the CDR3: TGTGCCAGCAGCCTCATGATCCAAGAGACCCAGTACTTC.

This clonotype was observed many times. In nucleotides, the CDR3 is TGTGCCAGCAGTTCGTTGTGGGGACAGGGTGACTCTGGGGCCAACGTCCTGACTTTC. As protein: CASSSLWGQGDSGANVLTF. The J gene is TRBJ2-6, the V gene TRBV7-9; 9 bases match TRBD1. Germline CDR1 reads SEHNR; CDR2 reads FQNEAQ (reference sequence). J was trimmed by 0 bases and V by 6 bases; bases with no gene match: 12. This CDR3 has 19 residues.

This clonotype was recorded many times. The chain carries TRBV6-5 and TRBJ1-2, with no clear D. Per the germline V gene, CDR1 is MNHEY and CDR2 is SVGAGI. Trimming pared 0 bases from V and 4 bases from J, leaving 18 bases between. This CDR3 is 17 amino acids long. The CDR3 nucleotides read TGTGCCAGCAGTTACTCCCCCGCGCGGATAGGTACCTATGGCTACACCTTC. It yields the protein CASSYSPARIGTYGYTF.

This clonotype was observed a handful of times. V is TRBV7-3 and J is TRBJ2-6; D ambiguous. V was cut by 4 bases and J by 2 bases, with 21 bases left in between. The germline gives CDR1 SGHTA, CDR2 FQGTGA. The CDR3 is 19 residues long. The CDR3 DNA is TGTGCCAGCAGCTCGGTGCCAGCCTCAGATAGAACTGGGGCCAACGTCCTGACTTTC. Its protein is CASSSVPASDRTGANVLTF.

This clonotype was recorded many times. The genes are TRBV7-6 and TRBJ2-1; the match to TRBD2 covers 9 bases. V was clipped by 5 bases and J by 7 bases; unmatched bases: 12. Germline CDR1 and CDR2: SGHVS and FNYEAQ. CDR3 length: 16 residues. CDR3 nucleotide sequence: TGTGCCAGCAGCGTGATAGCGGGGGCCTTGGGGAATGAGCAGTTCTTC. Residues: CASSVIAGALGNEQFF.

There are many counts of this clonotype. The chain carries TRBV20-1 and TRBJ1-1; D is unclear. The germline V and J ends were trimmed by 2 bases and 4 bases, with 11 bases remaining between them. The CDR3 extends over 13 amino acids. CDR1 and CDR2 from the germline V gene are DFQATT and SNEGSKA (reference sequence). CDR3: CSARISRGTEAFF. CDR3 sequence (DNA): TGCAGTGCTAGAATCTCTCGGGGCACTGAAGCTTTCTTT.

This clonotype appeared many times. V is TRBV7-2 and J is TRBJ1-3, with D unclear. The length of the CDR3 is 14 residues. Germline-derived CDR1 and CDR2 are SGHTA and FQGNSA. V lost 3 bases and J 0 bases, leaving 6 bases between the germline ends. The CDR3 loop is CASSFLSSGNTIYF. The DNA for the CDR3 is TGTGCCAGCAGCTTTTTATCCTCTGGAAACACCATATATTTT.

This clonotype was seen at least ten times. This chain links TRBV6-5 with TRBJ2-5; TRBD2 matches 13 bases. Per the germline V gene, CDR1 is MNHEY and CDR2 is SVGAGI. The CDR3 is made up of 19 amino acids. Trimming removed 0 bases from V and 6 bases from J; junction bases left unmatched: 13. The CDR3 nucleotides are TGTGCCAGCAGTTACTCGGCCCCACTACTAGCGGGGGGGCCAAAGACCCAGTACTTC. It is translated as CASSYSAPLLAGGPKTQYF.

This clonotype has at least ten counts. CDR3 in DNA: TGTGCCAGCAGTTCGTTACAGGGGATGGTAGATACGCAGTATTTT. Protein sequence: CASSSLQGMVDTQYF. This chain joins TRBV28 and TRBJ2-3; 7 bases are a match to TRBD1. This CDR3 spans 15 amino acids. Germline CDR1 and CDR2: MDHEN and SYDVKM. V lost 4 bases, J lost 5 bases, and 9 bases stayed unmatched. The complete variable domain, with remaining parts taken from reference TRBV28 and TRBJ2-3, reads DVKVTQSSRYLVKRTGEKVFLECVQDMDHENMFWYRQDPGLGLRLIYFSYDVKMKEKGDIPEGYSVSREKKERFSLILESASTNQTSMYLCASSSLQGMVDTQYFGPGTRLTVL.

This rearrangement joins TRBV19 to TRBJ1-6, with D maybe TRBD1 (6 bases). Between the trimmed V and J ends, which lost 3 bases and 9 bases, there was a span of 15 bases. The CDR3 has 15 amino acids. In germline, CDR1 is LNHDA, CDR2 SQIVND (reference sequence). The CDR3 DNA follows: TGTGCCAGTAGTATGGGTACAGGGAATGGTTCACCCCTCCACTTT. Translated: CASSMGTGNGSPLHF.

This clonotype was recorded at least ten times. The J gene is TRBJ2-3, the V gene TRBV6-2 or TRBV6-3; 8 positions match TRBD2. Per germline, CDR1 MNHEY and CDR2 SVGEGT. Trimming took 7 bases from V and 4 from J; bases not matched to a gene: 16. This CDR3 region has 17 residues. The CDR3: CASMRHLQRGPSDTQYF. CDR3 sequence (DNA): TGTGCCAGCATGCGTCACCTCCAGCGGGGGCCTTCAGATACGCAGTATTTT.

This clonotype was observed many times. This chain links TRBV15 with TRBJ2-2; D not certain. The germline CDR1 and CDR2 sequences are LNHNV and YYDKDF (reference sequence). Trimming removed 0 bases from V and 7 bases from J, with 6 bases in between. The CDR3 is 13 amino acids. The CDR3 nucleotides read TGTGCCACCAGCAGAGATTTCAGCGGGGAGCTGTTTTTT. Protein product: CATSRDFSGELFF.

This clonotype was observed many times. The chain joins TRBV2 to TRBJ2-4, with D unresolved. The CDR3 runs to 13 residues. V was clipped by 5 bases and J by 5 bases, with 10 bases between them. CDR1 is SNHLY, CDR2 FYNNEI, per germline. The CDR3 loop is CASSLDPENIQYF. DNA for the CDR3: TGTGCCAGCAGTCTCGACCCAGAAAACATTCAGTACTTC.

This clonotype was seen ten or more times. V gene TRBV28 combines with J gene TRBJ1-5, with D uncertain. CDR1 is MDHEN and CDR2 is SYDVKM in the germline V gene. The CDR3 length is 16 residues. Deletions cut 7 bases from V and 3 bases from J, with 19 bases between. CDR3 sequence reads: CASILRRGLYNQPQHF. CDR3 nucleotides: TGTGCCAGCATCCTACGGCGGGGATTGTACAATCAGCCCCAGCATTTT.

The V and J genes are TRBV20-1 and TRBJ2-5; no reliable D call. This CDR3 has 15 amino acids. Germline V CDR1 and CDR2: DFQATT, SNEGSKA (reference sequence). V dropped 1 base and J dropped 2 bases, with 14 bases sitting between them. The CDR3 sequence is CSARGFLQLQETQYF. The CDR3 DNA follows: TGCAGTGCTAGAGGTTTCTTACAGCTACAAGAGACCCAGTACTTC.

V gene TRBV27 combines with J gene TRBJ1-5; D gene ambiguous. The CDR3 is 14 residues long. Germline-derived CDR1 and CDR2 are MNHEY and SMNVEV (reference sequence). Trimming shortened V by 4 bases and J by 6 bases, and 13 bases separated the two germline ends. The CDR3 coding sequence is TGTGCCAGCAGTTCCTCCAGTTATGTTCAGCCCCAGCATTTT. Amino acid sequence: CASSSSSYVQPQHF.

The table lists this clonotype with many counts. V gene TRBV7-9 combines with J gene TRBJ1-2, with TRBD1 matching over 7 bases. The CDR3 totals 13 residues. Germline trimming cut 7 bases from V and 5 bases from J; bases unmatched to any gene: 7. CDR1 is SEHNR and CDR2 is FQNEAQ in the germline V gene (reference sequence). In DNA form, the CDR3 reads TGTGCCAGCACACAGGGGTTGTATTATGGCTACACCTTC. This encodes CASTQGLYYGYTF. Together with reference TRBV7-9 and TRBJ1-2, the CDR3 gives the full variable domain: DTGVSQNPRHKITKRGQNVTFRCDPISEHNRLYWYRQTLGQGPEFLTYFQNEAQLEKSRLLSDRFSAERPKGSFSTLEIQRTEQGDSAMYLCASTQGLYYGYTFGSGTRLTVV.

In this sample, this clonotype turned up a few times. V is TRBV20-1 and J is TRBJ1-2, with D tentatively TRBD1 (5 bases). V was trimmed by 0 bases and J by 4 bases, leaving 21 bases between them. This CDR3 contains 17 residues. From germline, CDR1 is DFQATT and CDR2 SNEGSKA (reference sequence). The CDR3, as DNA: TGCAGTGCTAGAGATTATATTGCCCCGGGACGGATCTATGGCTACACCTTC. Protein product: CSARDYIAPGRIYGYTF.

In its sample, this clonotype was seen many times. V gene TRBV6-1 combines with J gene TRBJ2-2; D remains unclear. Germline V gene data show CDR1 as MNHNS and CDR2 as SASEGT. Between the trimmed V and J ends, which lost 4 bases and 6 bases, there was a span of 9 bases. The CDR3 has 13 amino acids. The CDR3 DNA follows: TGTGCCAGCAGTGTCTTATTTGCCGGGGAGCTGTTTTTT. This gives the protein CASSVLFAGELFF.

This clonotype was recorded many times. The chain couples TRBV2 to TRBJ1-1, with TRBD1 identical over 11 bases. This CDR3 is built from 13 residues. Germline V gives CDR1 SNHLY, CDR2 FYNNEI. The junction had 3 bases not matched to a gene; V was cut back by 6 bases and J by 6 bases. The CDR3 loop reads CASRDRGRSEAFF. The CDR3 region has the DNA TGTGCCAGCAGGGACAGGGGGCGATCTGAAGCTTTCTTT.